The clone carrying this T cell receptor (beta chain) occurred once. Measured with immunoSEQ multiplex PCR; TCRdb has only the in-frame clones, and not every one. The table shows about 86,000 clones, with approximately 93% occurring only once. The sample belongs to a study of control samples from healthy donors and cancer patients. The CDR3 length is 11 residues. V lost 7 bases and J 4 bases, leaving 5 bases between the germline ends. CDR1 and CDR2 from the germline V gene are MDHEN and SYDVKM. This chain uses TRBV28 with TRBJ1-3; D remains ambiguous. The sequencing sample was made of blood. The TCR sequence derives from a woman aged 25 to 39 in good health. The CDR3 sequence: CASTGGNTIYF. In DNA, the CDR3 is TGTGCCAGCACGGGGGGAAACACCATATATTTT.